Here is one TCR beta chain with its context. Its specificity is not known. The sample comes from a study of radiotherapy plus CTLA-4 blockade in lung cancer. CTLA-4 blockade using ipilimumab, together with focal radiation, was received by patients with chemo-refractory metastatic non-small-cell lung cancer. Produced via immunoSEQ multiplex PCR; TCRdb's table is partial and in-frame only. The table records about 25,000 clones, less than 80% of them present only once. The study's findings and limits: The best predictor of response was reported to be early blood T cell clone dynamics, with interferon-beta. Clones derived from tumor TCRs expanded in blood after radiotherapy plus ipilimumab.

This sequence was found in a human donor with non-small cell lung cancer whose response to radiotherapy plus ipilimumab could not be evaluated. The source was peripheral blood, collected from a patient treated with radiotherapy plus ipilimumab.

CDR3 coding DNA: TGTGCCAGCAGCAAGGGGACGGGGACAGGGACCCACGAGCAGTACTTC. This codes for CASSKGTGTGTHEQYF. The J gene is TRBJ2-7, the V gene TRBV21-1; TRBD1 is taken as the D call from the table, unchecked against the DNA. TRBV21-1 has pseudogene status. The CDR3 length is 16 residues.